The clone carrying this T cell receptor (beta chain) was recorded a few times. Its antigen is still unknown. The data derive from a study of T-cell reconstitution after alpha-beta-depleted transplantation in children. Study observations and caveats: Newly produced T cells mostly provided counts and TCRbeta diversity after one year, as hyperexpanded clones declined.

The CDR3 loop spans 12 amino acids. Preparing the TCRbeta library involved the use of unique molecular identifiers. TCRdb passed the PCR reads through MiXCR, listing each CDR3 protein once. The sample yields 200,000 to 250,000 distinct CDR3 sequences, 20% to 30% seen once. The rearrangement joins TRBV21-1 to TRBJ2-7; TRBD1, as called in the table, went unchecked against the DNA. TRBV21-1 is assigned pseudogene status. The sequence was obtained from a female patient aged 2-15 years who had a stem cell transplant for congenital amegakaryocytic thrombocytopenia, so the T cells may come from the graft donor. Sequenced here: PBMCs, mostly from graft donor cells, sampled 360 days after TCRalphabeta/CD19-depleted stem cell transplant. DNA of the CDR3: TGTGCCGGTCCGGGACAGTCCTACGAGCAGTACTTC. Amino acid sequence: CAGPGQSYEQYF.